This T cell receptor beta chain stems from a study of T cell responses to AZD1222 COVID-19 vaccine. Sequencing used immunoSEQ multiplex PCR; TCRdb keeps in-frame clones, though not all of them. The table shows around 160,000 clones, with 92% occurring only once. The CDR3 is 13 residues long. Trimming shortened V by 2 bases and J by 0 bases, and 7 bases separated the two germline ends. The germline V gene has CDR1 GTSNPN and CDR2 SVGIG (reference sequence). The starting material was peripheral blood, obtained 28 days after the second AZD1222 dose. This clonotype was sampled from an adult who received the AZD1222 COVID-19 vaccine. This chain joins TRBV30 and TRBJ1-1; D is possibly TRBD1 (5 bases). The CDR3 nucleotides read TGTGCCTGGAGTCCCAGGGTGAACACTGAAGCTTTCTTT. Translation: CAWSPRVNTEAFF.